Each of the 32 T cell receptor beta chains below was sequenced from the same sample in a study of T cells in Graves' hyperthyroidism and ophthalmopathy. Authors of the study amplified TCR beta CDR3 regions from RNA transcripts. A first-round RT-PCR of the TCR CDR3 used the HTBI primer set. TCRdb redid the calling of the multiplex PCR reads with MiXCR, one entry per CDR3 protein. The profile covers about 560,000 distinct CDR3 sequences, with around 17% appearing a single time and under 20% taken by the ten largest. The sample taken for sequencing was blood. Every receptor here comes from a woman under 30 with Graves' hyperthyroidism.

This clonotype was counted ten times or more. The genes are TRBV6-1 and TRBJ1-5; tentatively, D is TRBD1 (5 bases). This CDR3 spans 17 amino acids. Germline loops: CDR1 MNHNS, CDR2 SASEGT. Between the trimmed V and J ends, which lost 6 bases and 7 bases, there was a span of 25 bases. The CDR3 DNA reads TGTGCCAGCAGGACGGCTACGGGGGGAGGCTTTTGGCAGCCCCAGCATTTT. As protein: CASRTATGGGFWQPQHF.

Details on this clonotype: Just one base apart from a much larger clone, this may be a read error. The chain couples TRBV18 to TRBJ2-1; 8 nucleotides agree with TRBD2. V was pared by 3 bases and J by 8 bases, with 12 bases of the junction left unmatched. The CDR3 contains 16 residues. Germline loops: CDR1 KGHSH, CDR2 LQKENI. CDR3 in amino acids: CASSPSVGSGDDEQFF. CDR3 in DNA: TGTGCCAGCTCACCGTCTGTGGGTAGCGGGGACGATGAGCAGTTCTTC. Using reference TRBV18 and TRBJ2-1 for the parts outside the CDR3, the full variable domain is NAGVMQNPRHLVRRRGQEARLRCSPMKGHSHVYWYRQLPEEGLKFMVYLQKENIIDESGMPKERFSAEFPKEGPSILRIQQVVRGDSAAYFCASSPSVGSGDDEQFFGPGTRLTVL.

J is TRBJ2-1 and V is TRBV25-1, with D unresolved. The CDR3 extends over 15 amino acids. Germline CDR1 and CDR2: MGHDK and SYGVNS. The V end lost 5 bases, the J end lost 4 bases, and 15 bases lay between the germline ends. The CDR3 DNA is TGTGCCAGCAGTAGACGCAACGGGCTATACAATGAGCAGTTCTTC. Encoded protein: CASSRRNGLYNEQFF.

With respect to this clonotype: A junction end diverges from the germline sequence, so it may reflect a read error. The rearrangement joins TRBV20-1 to TRBJ2-1; possible D gene TRBD2, 6 bases. From germline, CDR1 is DFQATT and CDR2 SNEGSKA (reference sequence). The CDR3 has 20 amino acids. DNA for the CDR3: TGCAGTTTCGGGAAGCGGGCGGGCCCTACTTCTCCTAGCTCCTACAATGAGCAGCTCTTC. Translation: CSFGKRAGPTSPSSYNEQLF.

This clonotype was observed a handful of times. The V gene is TRBV11-2, the J gene TRBJ2-1; D not resolved. There are 17 residues in the CDR3. V lost 0 bases, J lost 1 base, and 13 bases lay in between. Germline V gene lookup returns CDR1 SGHAT and CDR2 FQNNGV. The CDR3 DNA follows: TGTGCCAGCAGCTTAGAGGTTGACGGGCTTTCCTACAATGAGCAGTTCTTC. It is translated as CASSLEVDGLSYNEQFF.

The chain has TRBV11-2 and TRBJ2-1, with D possibly TRBD2 on 5 matching bases. The length of the CDR3 is 15 residues. Trimming removed 1 base at V and 6 bases at J, with 13 bases between. Germline lookup yields CDR1 SGHAT and CDR2 FQNNGV. CDR3 in DNA: TGTGCCAGCAGCTTAGGGACTGCCGGGGTCAATGAGCAGTTCTTC. This encodes CASSLGTAGVNEQFF.

This clonotype was observed a few times. A read error is possible here, since a much larger clone lies one base away. The chain links TRBV3-1 to TRBJ1-1; possibly TRBD1 for D (6 bases). CDR3 length: 14 amino acids. Germline lookup yields CDR1 LGHDT and CDR2 YNNKEL (reference sequence). Trimming removed 0 bases at V and 4 bases at J, with 9 bases between. CDR3 bases: TGTGCCAGCAGCCAAGAACAGGGAGTCACTGAAGCTTTCTTT. It codes for CASSQEQGVTEAFF.

V gene TRBV4-1 combines with J gene TRBJ2-2; 7 bases are shared with TRBD1. The germline V gene has CDR1 MGHRA and CDR2 YSYEKL. Germline trimming cut 4 bases from V and 6 bases from J; bases unmatched to any gene: 5. This CDR3 has 14 residues. CDR3 residues: CASSRQTGPGELFF. The CDR3 DNA sequence: TGCGCCAGCAGCCGCCAGACAGGGCCCGGGGAGCTGTTTTTT.

J is TRBJ1-1 and V is TRBV29-1; 7 bases match TRBD1. The CDR3 totals 14 residues. J was trimmed by 0 bases and V by 7 bases; bases with no gene match: 8. Germline values: CDR1 SQVTM, CDR2 ANQGSEA. The CDR3 sequence: CSATPRGVNTEAFF. The CDR3 DNA reads as TGCAGCGCTACGCCCAGGGGGGTGAACACTGAAGCTTTCTTT.

The rearrangement uses TRBV15 and TRBJ2-7; the D gene is possibly TRBD1 (6 bases). Germline V gives CDR1 LNHNV, CDR2 YYDKDF (reference sequence). The CDR3 is made up of 16 amino acids. The V end lost 0 bases, the J end lost 9 bases, and 21 bases lay between the germline ends. CDR3 sequence (DNA): TGTGCCACCAGCAGAGACCGGGACATAGTATATGCCGGGCAGTACTTC. It translates to CATSRDRDIVYAGQYF.

This clonotype has at least ten counts. V and J are TRBV20-1 and TRBJ1-6; 9 nucleotides line up with TRBD1. V was pared by 3 bases and J by 4 bases, with 7 bases of the junction left unmatched. The germline V gene has CDR1 DFQATT and CDR2 SNEGSKA (reference sequence). The CDR3 is made up of 16 amino acids. CDR3: CSARGTGWSYNSPLHF. CDR3 bases: TGCAGTGCTAGGGGGACAGGGTGGAGTTATAATTCACCCCTCCACTTT.

Many counts were recorded for this clonotype. The chain joins TRBV11-3 to TRBJ1-2, with no clear D. The CDR3 runs to 14 residues. Deletions cut 5 bases from V and 4 bases from J, with 14 bases between. CDR1 SGHNT and CDR2 YENEEA come from the germline V gene. The CDR3 loop reads CASSLGGKTYGYTF. DNA of the CDR3: TGTGCCAGCAGCCTAGGTGGTAAGACCTATGGCTACACCTTC.

This clonotype was seen at least ten times. CDR3 protein: CASSYTSPGYEQYF. CDR3 coding DNA: TGTGCCAGCAGTTACACATCCCCGGGGTACGAGCAGTACTTC. The chain carries TRBV2 and TRBJ2-7, with D tentatively TRBD2 (5 bases). The germline V and J ends were trimmed by 5 bases and 4 bases, with 15 bases remaining between them. Per the germline V gene, CDR1 is SNHLY and CDR2 is FYNNEI. The CDR3 is 14 amino acids.

This clonotype was seen a handful of times. This chain joins TRBV19 and TRBJ1-1; tentative D call: TRBD1 (5 bases). The germline CDR1 and CDR2 sequences are LNHDA and SQIVND (reference sequence). The CDR3 sequence is 13 residues long. V was clipped by 7 bases and J by 5 bases, with 14 bases between them. CDR3 loop: CASIGGSITEAFF. The CDR3 DNA follows: TGTGCCAGTATCGGGGGTTCTATAACTGAAGCTTTCTTT.

Worth noting for this clonotype: A read error may be the cause here, since a much bigger clone is one base away. In nucleotides, the CDR3 is TGCGCCAGCAGCTTGGGACAGGGCTTTACCTACGAGCGGTACTTC. It codes for CASSLGQGFTYERYF. The rearrangement uses TRBV5-1 and TRBJ2-7, with 7 bases matching TRBD1. There are 15 residues in the CDR3. Germline V gene data show CDR1 as SGHRS and CDR2 as YFSETQ.

V and J are TRBV5-4 and TRBJ2-7; no clear D. The CDR3 length is 14 residues. V was trimmed by 1 base and J by 0 bases, leaving 8 bases between them. CDR1 is SGHNT and CDR2 is YYREEE in the germline V gene (reference sequence). This CDR3 reads CASSLWPDSYEQYF. The DNA for the CDR3 is TGTGCCAGCAGCTTGTGGCCGGACTCCTACGAGCAGTACTTC.

In this sample, this clonotype turned up many times. This chain joins TRBV6-5 and TRBJ2-1; the D gene is possibly TRBD1 (6 bases). CDR3 length: 14 residues. Between the trimmed V and J ends, which lost 0 bases and 6 bases, there was a span of 9 bases. Germline V gene sequence: CDR1 MNHEY, CDR2 SVGAGI. This CDR3 is CASSYSGHSNEQFF. Written as DNA, the CDR3 is TGTGCCAGCAGTTACTCGGGACACTCCAATGAGCAGTTCTTC.

This clonotype was seen many times. The V gene is TRBV7-8, the J gene TRBJ2-3, with TRBD2 identical over 15 bases. The CDR3 consists of 18 residues. V lost 4 bases to trimming and J lost 4 bases; unmatched junction nucleotides: 9. Germline V CDR1 and CDR2: SGHVS, FQNEAQ. In DNA form, the CDR3 reads TGTGCCAGCAGCTCCAGGACTAGCGGGAGGGCCATCTCAGATACGCAGTATTTT. As protein: CASSSRTSGRAISDTQYF.

The chain employs TRBV20-1 and TRBJ2-2, with 9 bases identical to TRBD2. With V trimmed by 3 bases and J by 1 base, 6 bases remained unmatched. CDR3 size: 16 residues. Germline-derived CDR1 and CDR2 are DFQATT and SNEGSKA (reference sequence). The CDR3 is CSARSGRPGNTGELFF. The DNA of the CDR3 is TGCAGTGCTAGGAGCGGGAGGCCGGGGAACACCGGGGAGCTGTTTTTT.

This clonotype appeared many times. The chain links TRBV12-3 or TRBV12-4 to TRBJ2-3, with TRBD2 matching 16 bases. J lost 2 bases, V lost 6 bases, and 5 bases had no gene match. The CDR3 loop spans 17 amino acids. The CDR3 here is CASSSGTSGRATDTQYF. The CDR3 DNA follows: TGTGCCAGCAGCTCTGGGACTAGCGGGAGGGCCACAGATACGCAGTATTTT.

This clonotype was recorded at least ten times. CDR3: CSAIPAGGPGNEQFF. The DNA of the CDR3 is TGCAGTGCTATACCAGCGGGAGGGCCCGGCAATGAGCAGTTCTTC. V and J are TRBV20-1 and TRBJ2-1; 10 positions agree with TRBD2. Germline CDR1 DFQATT, CDR2 SNEGSKA (reference sequence). Trimming cost V 4 bases and J 6 bases; bases outside gene matches: 9. This CDR3 comprises 15 residues.

The V call is TRBV4-3, the J call TRBJ1-2; D uncertain. Germline assignment: CDR1 LGHNA and CDR2 YSLEER. V lost 4 bases, J lost 3 bases, and 15 bases lay in between. The CDR3 runs 15 residues. CDR3 amino acids: CASSPGRWQHYGYTF. The CDR3 DNA is TGCGCCAGCAGCCCAGGACGTTGGCAGCACTATGGCTACACCTTC.

This clonotype has ten or more counts. V and J are TRBV3-1 and TRBJ2-7; D not resolved. The germline CDR1 and CDR2 sequences are LGHDT and YNNKEL (reference sequence). This CDR3 is 13 amino acids long. V was clipped by 0 bases and J by 2 bases, with 5 bases between them. CDR3 amino acids: CASSQEMAYEQYF. In nucleotides, the CDR3 is TGTGCCAGCAGCCAAGAGATGGCCTACGAGCAGTACTTC.

This chain connects TRBV20-1 to TRBJ1-3; 9 nucleotides align to TRBD1. The germline V gene has CDR1 DFQATT and CDR2 SNEGSKA (reference sequence). V was pared by 6 bases and J by 3 bases, with 9 bases of the junction left unmatched. This CDR3 has 15 residues. CDR3 region: CSAYNRGHYGNTIYF. DNA for the CDR3: TGCAGTGCATATAACAGGGGGCATTATGGAAACACCATATATTTT.

In its sample, this clonotype was seen a few times. Compared with germline, one end of the junction differs, possibly owing to a read error. The chain carries TRBV2 and TRBJ2-1, with D tentatively TRBD2 (5 bases). The CDR3 sequence is 13 residues long. Germline lookup yields CDR1 SNHLY and CDR2 FYNNEI. CDR3 in amino acids: CVSSSRDYNEQFF. CDR3 DNA: TGTGTCAGCAGTAGCCGGGACTACAATGAGCAGTTCTTC.

CDR3 coding DNA: TGTGCCAGCAGCTTAGAGGGCCAGGGCTATGAGCAGTTCTTC. Translating gives CASSLEGQGYEQFF. The chain carries TRBV3-1 and TRBJ2-1; either TRBD1 or TRBD2 may fit D (5 bases each). The CDR3 sequence is 14 residues long. The ends were cut back, 5 bases at V and 8 bases at J, with 16 bases in the middle. CDR1 and CDR2 (germline): LGHDT, YNNKEL (reference sequence).

In this sample, this clonotype turned up many times. V gene TRBV28 combines with J gene TRBJ2-1, with D hard to call. Trimming left V 3 bases short and J 3 bases short, with 9 bases between. The CDR3 runs to 14 residues. The germline V gene has CDR1 MDHEN and CDR2 SYDVKM. The CDR3 sequence: CASSFETDYNEQFF. In DNA form, the CDR3 reads TGTGCCAGCAGTTTCGAGACTGACTACAATGAGCAGTTCTTC.

This clonotype was detected only a few times. This chain connects TRBV29-1 to TRBJ1-5; no clear D gene. Germline V gene lookup returns CDR1 SQVTM and CDR2 ANQGSEA. This CDR3 comprises 13 residues. V was shortened by 3 bases and J by 3 bases, with 9 bases between the two germline ends. The CDR3: CSVDIGNNQPQHF. The DNA for the CDR3 is TGCAGCGTTGATATTGGTAACAATCAGCCCCAGCATTTT. Full variable domain (remainder filled in from reference TRBV29-1 and TRBJ1-5): SAVISQKPSRDICQRGTSLTIQCQVDSQVTMMFWYRQQPGQSLTLIATANQGSEATYESGFVIDKFPISRPNLTFSTLTVSNMSPEDSSIYLCSVDIGNNQPQHFGDGTRLSIL.

Ten or more counts support this clonotype. The chain carries TRBV20-1 and TRBJ2-7, with 12 bases lining up with TRBD2. CDR3 length: 16 residues. Germline V gene data show CDR1 as DFQATT and CDR2 as SNEGSKA (reference sequence). J gave up 5 bases and V 3 bases, and 11 bases lay outside the gene matches. This chain's CDR3 is CSARSALAGGPNEQYF. Written as DNA, the CDR3 is TGCAGTGCTAGGTCGGCCCTAGCGGGAGGGCCCAACGAGCAGTACTTC.

The V and J genes are TRBV5-5 and TRBJ1-3; D call uncertain. V was shortened by 0 bases and J by 4 bases, with 14 bases between the two germline ends. Looked up from germline, CDR1 is SGHKS and CDR2 is YYEKEE (reference sequence). This CDR3 contains 16 residues. The CDR3 sequence is CASSLGLGSDGNTIYF. The CDR3, as DNA: TGTGCCAGCAGCTTGGGGCTCGGCTCGGACGGAAACACCATATATTTT.

In its sample, this clonotype was seen a few times. CDR3 protein: CSASTPKRENYEQFF. The DNA for the CDR3 is TGCAGTGCTAGTACCCCCAAGCGGGAGAACTATGAGCAGTTCTTC. The chain employs TRBV20-1 and TRBJ2-1, with 8 bases identical to TRBD2. Per germline, CDR1 DFQATT and CDR2 SNEGSKA (reference sequence). The CDR3 is made up of 15 amino acids. V gave up 3 bases and J gave up 8 bases; unmatched junction bases: 12.

This clonotype was counted ten times or more. The chain uses TRBV20-1 and TRBJ1-5; 8 nucleotides match TRBD1. Germline trimming cut 6 bases from V and 5 bases from J; bases unmatched to any gene: 9. The germline V gene has CDR1 DFQATT and CDR2 SNEGSKA (reference sequence). The CDR3 consists of 14 residues. The CDR3 bases are TGCAGTGCCCATTGGGACAGGAAAGATCAGCCCCAGCATTTT. Translation gives CSAHWDRKDQPQHF.